This T cell receptor (beta chain) comes out of a study of T cell responses to AZD1222 COVID-19 vaccine. Broader study findings: Mapped onto spike, vaccine-associated CD4 TCRs spanned it and were dominant at 160-218 and 743-854. Only a handful of individuals given AZD1222 were seropositive at baseline.

Some clones are missing from TCRdb's copy, which holds only in-frame ones; the method was immunoSEQ multiplex PCR. Among around 130,000 clones, 86% were seen once, and the ten largest hold around 2.9%. V was trimmed by 2 bases and J by 7 bases, leaving 14 bases between them. In germline, CDR1 is MNHEY, CDR2 SVGAGI. CDR3 length: 15 residues. Second-dose intervals near 4 or 12 weeks were combined. About this clone: Its antigen remains unknown.

Sequenced material: peripheral blood, taken 28 days after the second AZD1222 dose. The chain joins TRBV6-5 to TRBJ2-2; D ambiguous. The clonotype was recovered from an adult who received the AZD1222 COVID-19 vaccine. This CDR3 reads CASSYAPVGSGELFF. For the CDR3, the DNA is TGTGCCAGCAGTTACGCCCCGGTGGGTAGCGGGGAGCTGTTTTTT.